This TCR beta chain stems from a study of cytomegalovirus exposure and HLA in healthy donors. As for the study in general: In a later analysis, it was reported that the 110 or so validation repertoires had been produced on the same platform as the 700 or so repertoires belonging to the first cohort. General study findings and limits: The authors enumerated over 150 TCR beta chains as linked to cytomegalovirus.

Concerning this clone: Antigen specificity is unknown.

The donors were members of the validation cohort comprising over 100 subjects, separate from the approximately 630-subject first cohort. Using immunoSEQ multiplex PCR, the repertoire was profiled, and TCRdb retains in-frame clones only, with some absent. The sample consists of about 200,000 clones, roughly 87% of them appearing once. The CDR3 spans 16 residues. The germline V gene has CDR1 SGHVS and CDR2 FQNEAQ. Trimming cost V 1 base and J 4 bases, with 16 bases left between them. Material: PBMCs. The origin of this receptor is a woman between 18 and 30 years old in good health and CMV-seropositive. This chain links TRBV7-8 with TRBJ1-2; D gene uncertain. The CDR3 sequence: CASSLVTSVLAYGYTF. For the CDR3, the DNA is TGTGCCAGCAGCTTAGTCACAAGCGTTCTGGCCTATGGCTACACCTTC.